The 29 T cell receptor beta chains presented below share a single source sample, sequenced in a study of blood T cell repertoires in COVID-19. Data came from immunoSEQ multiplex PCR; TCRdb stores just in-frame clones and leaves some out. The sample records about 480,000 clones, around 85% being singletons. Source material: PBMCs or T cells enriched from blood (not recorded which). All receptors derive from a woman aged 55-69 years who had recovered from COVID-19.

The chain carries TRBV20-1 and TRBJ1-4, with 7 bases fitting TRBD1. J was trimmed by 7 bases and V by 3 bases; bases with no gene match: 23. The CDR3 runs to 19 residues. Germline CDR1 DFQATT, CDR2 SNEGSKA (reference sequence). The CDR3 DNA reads TGCAGTGCTAGTCCCTTAAACGGAAAACCGGGACAGCGCCTTGAAAAACTGTTTTTT. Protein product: CSASPLNGKPGQRLEKLFF.

The CDR3 DNA reads as TGTGCCAGCAGTCTCAGTTTCCCTAACTATGGCTACACCTTC. This translates into CASSLSFPNYGYTF. The chain combines TRBV3-1 (or the pseudogene TRBV3-2) with TRBJ1-2; D uncertain. Germline CDR1 and CDR2: LGHDT and YNNKEL (reference sequence). Trimming pared 6 bases from V and 0 bases from J, leaving 11 bases between. This CDR3 contains 14 residues.

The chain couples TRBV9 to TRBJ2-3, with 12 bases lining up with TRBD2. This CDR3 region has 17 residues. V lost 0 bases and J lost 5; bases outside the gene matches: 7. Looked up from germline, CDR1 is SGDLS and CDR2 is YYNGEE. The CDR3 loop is CASSVAPSGGAKDTQYF. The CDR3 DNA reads TGTGCCAGCAGCGTAGCCCCTAGCGGGGGGGCCAAAGATACGCAGTATTTT.

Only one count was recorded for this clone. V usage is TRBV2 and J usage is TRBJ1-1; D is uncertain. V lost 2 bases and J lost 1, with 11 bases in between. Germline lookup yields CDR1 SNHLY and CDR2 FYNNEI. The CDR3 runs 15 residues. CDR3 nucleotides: TGTGCCAGCAGTGAAAACCCAGGAGGGAACACTGAAGCTTTCTTT. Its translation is CASSENPGGNTEAFF.

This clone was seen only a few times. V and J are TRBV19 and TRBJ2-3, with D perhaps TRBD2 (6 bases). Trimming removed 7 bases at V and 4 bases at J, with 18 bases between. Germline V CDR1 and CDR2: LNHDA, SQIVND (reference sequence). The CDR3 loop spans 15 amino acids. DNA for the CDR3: TGTGCCAGTACCCCCCGGGGGATTGGGGCAGATACGCAGTATTTT. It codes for CASTPRGIGADTQYF. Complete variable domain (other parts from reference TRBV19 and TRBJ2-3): DGGITQSPKYLFRKEGQNVTLSCEQNLNHDAMYWYRQDPGQGLRLIYYSQIVNDFQKGDIAEGYSVSREKKESFPLTVTSAQKNPTAFYLCASTPRGIGADTQYFGPGTRLTVL.

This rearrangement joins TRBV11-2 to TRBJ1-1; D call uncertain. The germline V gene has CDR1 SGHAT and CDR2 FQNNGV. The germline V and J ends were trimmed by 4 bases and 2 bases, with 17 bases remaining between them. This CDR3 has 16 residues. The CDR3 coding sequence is TGTGCCAGCAGCTCGCGCCCGGAGAATCTAAACACTGAAGCTTTCTTT. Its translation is CASSSRPENLNTEAFF.

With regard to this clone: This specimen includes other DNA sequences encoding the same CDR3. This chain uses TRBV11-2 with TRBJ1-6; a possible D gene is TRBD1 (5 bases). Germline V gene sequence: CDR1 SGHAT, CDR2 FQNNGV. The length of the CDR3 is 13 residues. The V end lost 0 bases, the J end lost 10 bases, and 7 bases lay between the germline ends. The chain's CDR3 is CASSLDGGSPLHF. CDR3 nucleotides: TGTGCCAGCAGCTTAGACGGGGGATCACCCCTCCACTTT.

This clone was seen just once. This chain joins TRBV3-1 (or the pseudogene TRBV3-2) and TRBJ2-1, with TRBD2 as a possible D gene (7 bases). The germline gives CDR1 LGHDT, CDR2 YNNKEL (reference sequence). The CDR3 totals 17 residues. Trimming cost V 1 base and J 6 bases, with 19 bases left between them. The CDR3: CASSQGGRGLFPNEQFF. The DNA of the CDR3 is TGTGCCAGCAGCCAAGGGGGGCGGGGGCTATTCCCCAATGAGCAGTTCTTC.

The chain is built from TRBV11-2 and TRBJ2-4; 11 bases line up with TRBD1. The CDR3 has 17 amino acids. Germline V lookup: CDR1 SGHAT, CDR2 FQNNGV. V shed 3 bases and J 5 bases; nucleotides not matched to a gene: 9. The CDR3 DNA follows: TGTGCCAGCAGCTTTTGGGAAGGGACAGGGGGTCAAAACATTCAGTACTTC. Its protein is CASSFWEGTGGQNIQYF.

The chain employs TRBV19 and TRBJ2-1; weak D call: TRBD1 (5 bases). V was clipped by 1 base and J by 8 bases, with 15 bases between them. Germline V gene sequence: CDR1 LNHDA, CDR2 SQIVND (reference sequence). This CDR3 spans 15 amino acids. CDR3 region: CASSIGIVRGDEQFF. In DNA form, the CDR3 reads TGTGCCAGTAGTATAGGCATCGTAAGGGGCGATGAGCAGTTCTTC.

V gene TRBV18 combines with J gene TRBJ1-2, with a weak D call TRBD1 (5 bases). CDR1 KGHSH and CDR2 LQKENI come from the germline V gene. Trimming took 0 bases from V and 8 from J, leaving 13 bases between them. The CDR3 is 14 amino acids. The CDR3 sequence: CASSPPSRARGYTF. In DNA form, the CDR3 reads TGTGCCAGCTCACCACCGAGCAGGGCTCGAGGCTACACCTTC.

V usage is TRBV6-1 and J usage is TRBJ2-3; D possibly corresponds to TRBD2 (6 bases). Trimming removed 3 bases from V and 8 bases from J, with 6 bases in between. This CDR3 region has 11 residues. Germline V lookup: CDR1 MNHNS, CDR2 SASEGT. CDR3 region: CASSEGGTQYF. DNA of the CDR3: TGTGCCAGCAGTGAGGGGGGTACGCAGTATTTT.

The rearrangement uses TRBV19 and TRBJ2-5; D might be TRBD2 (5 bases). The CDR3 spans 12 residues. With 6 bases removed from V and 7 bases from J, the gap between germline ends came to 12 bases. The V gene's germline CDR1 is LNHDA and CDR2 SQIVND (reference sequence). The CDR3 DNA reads TGTGCCAGTAGAGCGGCTAGAGGGACCCAGTACTTC. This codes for CASRAARGTQYF.

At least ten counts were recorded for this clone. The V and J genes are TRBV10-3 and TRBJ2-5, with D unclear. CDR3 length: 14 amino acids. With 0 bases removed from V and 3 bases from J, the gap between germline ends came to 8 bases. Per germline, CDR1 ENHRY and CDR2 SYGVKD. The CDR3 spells CAISESGPKETQYF. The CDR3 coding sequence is TGTGCCATCAGTGAGTCTGGGCCTAAAGAGACCCAGTACTTC.

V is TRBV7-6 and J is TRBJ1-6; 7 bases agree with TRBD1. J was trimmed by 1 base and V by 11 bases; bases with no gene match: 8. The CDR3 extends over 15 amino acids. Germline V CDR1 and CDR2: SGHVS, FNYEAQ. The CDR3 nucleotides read TGTGCCGTACCACACAGGGGATCCTATAATTCACCCCTCCACTTT. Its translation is CAVPHRGSYNSPLHF.

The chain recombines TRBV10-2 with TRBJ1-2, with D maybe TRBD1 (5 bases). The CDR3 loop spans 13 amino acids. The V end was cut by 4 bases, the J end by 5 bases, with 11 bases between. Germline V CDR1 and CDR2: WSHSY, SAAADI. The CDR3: CASSGRGSYGYTF. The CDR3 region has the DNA TGCGCCAGCAGTGGAAGGGGATCGTATGGCTACACCTTC.

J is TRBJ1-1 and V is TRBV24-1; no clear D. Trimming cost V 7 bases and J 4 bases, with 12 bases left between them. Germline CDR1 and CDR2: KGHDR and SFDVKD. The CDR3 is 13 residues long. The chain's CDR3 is CATRVTGSTEAFF. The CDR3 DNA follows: TGTGCCACCAGGGTAACGGGGTCCACTGAAGCTTTCTTT.

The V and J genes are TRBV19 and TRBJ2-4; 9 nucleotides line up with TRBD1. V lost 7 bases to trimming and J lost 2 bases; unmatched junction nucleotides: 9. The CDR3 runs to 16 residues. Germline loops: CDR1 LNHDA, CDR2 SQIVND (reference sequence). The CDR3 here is CASTDRGVGSKNIQYF. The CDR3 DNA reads TGTGCCAGTACGGACAGGGGTGTCGGATCCAAAAACATTCAGTACTTC.

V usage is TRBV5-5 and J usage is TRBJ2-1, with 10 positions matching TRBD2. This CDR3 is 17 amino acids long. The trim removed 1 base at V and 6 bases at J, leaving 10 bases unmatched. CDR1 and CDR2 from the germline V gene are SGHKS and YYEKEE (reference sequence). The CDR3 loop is CASSLSFWLAGANEQFF. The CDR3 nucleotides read TGTGCCAGCAGCTTGTCTTTCTGGCTAGCGGGGGCCAATGAGCAGTTCTTC.

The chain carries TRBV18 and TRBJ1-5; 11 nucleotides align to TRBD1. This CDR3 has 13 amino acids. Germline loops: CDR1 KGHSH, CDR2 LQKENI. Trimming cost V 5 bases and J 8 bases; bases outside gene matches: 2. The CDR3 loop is CASSSGQGEPQHF. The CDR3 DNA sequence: TGTGCCAGCTCATCGGGACAGGGGGAGCCCCAGCATTTT.

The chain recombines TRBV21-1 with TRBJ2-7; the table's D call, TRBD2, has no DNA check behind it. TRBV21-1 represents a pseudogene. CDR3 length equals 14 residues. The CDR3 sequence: CASSKNRGGREQYV. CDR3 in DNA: TGTGCCAGCAGCAAAAACCGGGGGGGTCGGGAGCAGTACGTC.

The CDR3 DNA sequence: TGTGCCAGCAGCTTAGCGCAGGGGTTCGGAAACACCATATATTTT. Its translation: CASSLAQGFGNTIYF. V and J are TRBV7-8 and TRBJ1-3; D perhaps matches TRBD1 (6 bases). This CDR3 has 15 amino acids. V lost 0 bases to trimming and J lost 4 bases, with 10 bases between them. Germline V gene lookup returns CDR1 SGHVS and CDR2 FQNEAQ.

The CDR3 region has the DNA TGTGCCAGCAGCCCTCGTTCCGGACAGGGCCCTAATTCACCCCTCCACTTT. Protein product: CASSPRSGQGPNSPLHF. J is TRBJ1-6 and V is TRBV3-1 (or the pseudogene TRBV3-2); 8 nucleotides line up with TRBD1. The CDR3 contains 17 residues. Trimming took 4 bases from V and 6 from J; bases not matched to a gene: 11. Per the germline V gene, CDR1 is LGHDT and CDR2 is YNNKEL (reference sequence).

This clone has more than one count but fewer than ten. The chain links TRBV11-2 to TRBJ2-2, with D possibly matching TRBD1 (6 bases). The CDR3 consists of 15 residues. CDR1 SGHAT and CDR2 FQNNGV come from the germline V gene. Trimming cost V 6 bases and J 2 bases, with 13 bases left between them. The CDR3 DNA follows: TGTGCCAGCAGACCATTACAGGGTAACACCGGGGAGCTGTTTTTT. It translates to CASRPLQGNTGELFF.

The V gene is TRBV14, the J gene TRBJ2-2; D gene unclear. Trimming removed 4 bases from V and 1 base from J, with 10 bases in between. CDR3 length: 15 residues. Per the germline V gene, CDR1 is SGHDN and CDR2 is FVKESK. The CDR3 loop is CASSPKIENTGELFF. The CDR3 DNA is TGTGCCAGCAGCCCTAAGATTGAGAACACCGGGGAGCTGTTTTTT.

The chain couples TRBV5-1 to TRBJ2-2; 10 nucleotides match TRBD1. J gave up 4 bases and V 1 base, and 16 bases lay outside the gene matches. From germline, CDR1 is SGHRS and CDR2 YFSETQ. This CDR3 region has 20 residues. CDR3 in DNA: TGCGCCAGCAGCTTGTGGGGCGGACAATCGGGACAGGGGAGCACCGGGGAGCTGTTTTTT. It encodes CASSLWGGQSGQGSTGELFF.

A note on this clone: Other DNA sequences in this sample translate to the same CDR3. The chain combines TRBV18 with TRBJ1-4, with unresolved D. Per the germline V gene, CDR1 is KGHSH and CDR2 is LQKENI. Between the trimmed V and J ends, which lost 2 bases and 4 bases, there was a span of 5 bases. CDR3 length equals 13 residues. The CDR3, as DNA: TGTGCCAGCTCACCAGGACTTAATGAAAAACTGTTTTTT. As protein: CASSPGLNEKLFF.

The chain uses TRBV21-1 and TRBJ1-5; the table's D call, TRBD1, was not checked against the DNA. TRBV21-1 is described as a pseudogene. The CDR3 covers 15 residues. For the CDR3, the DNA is TGTGCCAGCAGCAAAGGGCCCAGCAAGGGGCAGCCCCAGCATTTT. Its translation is CASSKGPSKGQPQHF.

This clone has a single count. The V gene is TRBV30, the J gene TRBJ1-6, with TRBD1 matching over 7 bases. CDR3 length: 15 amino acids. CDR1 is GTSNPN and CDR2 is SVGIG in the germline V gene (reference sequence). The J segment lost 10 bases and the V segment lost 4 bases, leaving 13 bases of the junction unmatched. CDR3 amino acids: CAWKGRGTQESPLHF. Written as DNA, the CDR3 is TGTGCCTGGAAGGGCAGGGGGACTCAGGAATCACCCCTCCACTTT.